This T cell receptor beta chain was sequenced in a study of blood T cell repertoires in COVID-19. Germline V gene sequence: CDR1 ENHRY, CDR2 SYGVKD. The V segment lost 0 bases and the J segment 2 bases; nucleotides outside the gene matches: 3. The CDR3 has 16 amino acids. Repertoires were generated with immunoSEQ multiplex PCR, while TCRdb's copy carries only in-frame clones and drops some. The table lists tens of thousands of clones, 88% of them singletons. The V gene is TRBV10-3, the J gene TRBJ2-3; 9 nucleotides line up with TRBD2. The clonotype was recovered from a woman of 80 years or more with active COVID-19. Sequencing used peripheral blood. The DNA of the CDR3 is TGTGCCATCAGTGAGTCAGGCGGGAGGGCCACAGATACGCAGTATTTT. It encodes CAISESGGRATDTQYF.